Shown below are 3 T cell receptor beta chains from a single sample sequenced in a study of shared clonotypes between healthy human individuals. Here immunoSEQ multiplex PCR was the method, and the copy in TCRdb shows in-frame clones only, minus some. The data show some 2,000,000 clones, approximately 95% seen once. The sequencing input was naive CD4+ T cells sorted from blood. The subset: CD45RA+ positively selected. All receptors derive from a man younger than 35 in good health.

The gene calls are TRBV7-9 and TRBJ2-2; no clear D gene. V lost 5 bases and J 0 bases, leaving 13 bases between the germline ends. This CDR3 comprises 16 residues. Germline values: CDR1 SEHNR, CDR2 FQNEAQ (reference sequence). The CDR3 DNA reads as TGTGCCAGCAGCCATTACCGGACGTCGAACACCGGGGAGCTGTTTTTT. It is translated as CASSHYRTSNTGELFF.

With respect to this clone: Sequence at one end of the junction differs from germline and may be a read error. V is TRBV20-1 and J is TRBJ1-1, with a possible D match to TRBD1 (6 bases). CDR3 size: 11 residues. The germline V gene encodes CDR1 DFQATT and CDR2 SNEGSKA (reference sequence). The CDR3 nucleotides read TGCAGTGCTGAGACAGGTTTTCCCCGCTCCTTT. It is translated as CSAETGFPRSF.

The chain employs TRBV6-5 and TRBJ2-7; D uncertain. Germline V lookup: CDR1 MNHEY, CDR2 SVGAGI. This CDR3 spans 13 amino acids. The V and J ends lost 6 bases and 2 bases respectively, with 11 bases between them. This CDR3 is CASRTPLPYEQYF. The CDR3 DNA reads TGTGCCAGCAGGACCCCCTTGCCCTACGAGCAGTACTTC.